What follows describes a single T cell receptor (beta chain). Its specificity is unknown. CDR1 is MDHEN and CDR2 is SYDVKM in the germline V gene. This CDR3 is 14 amino acids long. The junction had 5 bases not matched to a gene; V was cut back by 6 bases and J by 4 bases. Healthy controls were blood donor buffy coats. These data are taken from a study of STAT5B mutations in CD4+ large granular lymphocyte leukemia. Study findings and constraints: Top patient clones used TRBV06 genes more often: 8/27 versus 2/35 in controls.

Sequencing was at survey level. Repertoires were generated with immunoSEQ multiplex PCR, while TCRdb's copy carries only in-frame clones and drops some. Of roughly 24,000 clones detected, roughly 70% appear once; the ten largest clones hold nearly 0.65%. This sequence was found in a human donor in good health. V usage is TRBV28 and J usage is TRBJ1-3; 8 bases map to TRBD1. Sequencing was performed on CD4+ T cells from blood buffy coats. As DNA, the CDR3 is TGTGCCAGCAGGAGACAGGGGTCGGGAAACACCATATATTTT. This gives the protein CASRRQGSGNTIYF.